The rows below give T cell receptor beta chains drawn from one sample of a study of CD8+ T cells in alopecia areata. Assay used: immunoSEQ multiplex PCR; TCRdb lists only in-frame clones, some missing. The sample lists some 150,000 clones, about 85% occurring once. The source material was CD8+ T cells sorted from blood, sampled at week 4, from a patient treated with tofacitinib. All receptors derive from a human donor with alopecia areata. The CDR3 runs from the conserved cysteine through the conserved F or W. The D gene is left open where the match is weak. Size is stated for part of the rows, as once, few or many counts, or as a class when the clone is expanded.

TRBJ2-5 | - | TRBD1 | TRBV25-1 | TGTGCCAGCAGTGAAACGGACAGGGTAGTAGAGACCCAGTACTTC | CASSETDRVVETQYF
TRBJ1-1 | - | - | TRBV11-1 | TGTGCCAGCAGCTTAGACGTCGCTGAAGCTTTCTTT | CASSLDVAEAFF
TRBJ2-2 | - | - | TRBV27 | TGTGCCAGCAGCTTGGGTTGGGGCATGAACACCGGGGAGCTGTTTTTT | CASSLGWGMNTGELFF
TRBJ2-7 | - | - | TRBV5-1 | TGCGCCAGCAGCTTAGGGCCGGGGGACTACGAGCAGTACTTC | CASSLGPGDYEQYF
TRBJ2-7 | - | - | TRBV5-1 | TGCGCCAGGAGGGGCCCGGGACTCTCCTACGAGCAGTACTTC | CARRGPGLSYEQYF
TRBJ1-4 | - | - | TRBV13 | TGTGCCAGCAGCTCCGGACAGAACAATGAAAAACTGTTTTTT | CASSSGQNNEKLFF
TRBJ2-1 | once | - | TRBV10-3 | TGTGCCATCAAAAGGCGGGGAGAACTTAGCTCCTACAATGAGCAGTTCTTC | CAIKRRGELSSYNEQFF
TRBJ1-1 | - | - | TRBV11-2 | TGTGCCAGCAGCTTACGGGGTGTTTTTTCTGAAGCTTTCTTT | CASSLRGVFSEAFF
TRBJ1-5 | - | TRBD1 | TRBV27 | TGTGCCAGCAGTCCGATCTGGGGACAGGTAATGGAGAATCAGCCCCAGCATTTT | CASSPIWGQVMENQPQHF
TRBJ1-1 | - | - | TRBV4-1 | TGCGCCAGCAGCCAACTAGTGCACGGAAACACTGAAGCTTTCTTT | CASSQLVHGNTEAFF
TRBJ2-3 | - | - | TRBV2 | TGTGCCAGCAGTGGGGGGAAGAGGGCGGAGTCCGAATTT | CASSGGKRAESEF
TRBJ2-1 | - | - | TRBV27 | TGTGCCAGCATTCGAGGGAATGAGCAGTTCTTC | CASIRGNEQFF
TRBJ2-7 | few | TRBD2 | TRBV4-1 | TGCGCCAGCAGCCAAGAGCGGGAGTCACCCTACGAGCAGTACTTC | CASSQERESPYEQYF
TRBJ2-7 | - | TRBD2 | TRBV29-1 | TGCAGCGTCCGGGGGGGAGCCTCCTACGAGCAGTACTTC | CSVRGGASYEQYF
TRBJ2-7 | - | - | TRBV2 | TGTGCCAGCAGCCCGAGAGGACGTAACGAGCAGTACTTC | CASSPRGRNEQYF
TRBJ1-2 | - | - | TRBV6-5 | TGTGCCAGCAGTAGTAACAACTATGGCTACACCTTC | CASSSNNYGYTF
TRBJ2-3 | - | - | TRBV12-5 | TGTGCTAGTGATTTCGGCACAGATACGCAGTATTTT | CASDFGTDTQYF
TRBJ2-1 | - | TRBD2 | TRBV23-1 | TGCGCCAGCAGTCAATCGGGGGGGACTAGCGGGAGGGCCCGTCACCTCTTC | CASSQSGGTSGRARHLF
TRBJ2-7 | - | - | TRBV9 | TGTGCCAGCAGCGTTTCCGGGACAAGCTCCTACGAGCAGTACTTC | CASSVSGTSSYEQYF
TRBJ1-1 | - | - | TRBV7-9 | TGTGCCAGCAGTTCAACAGGTAACACTGAAGCTTTCTTT | CASSSTGNTEAFF
TRBJ1-2 | - | - | TRBV2 | TGTGCTTGGCCTAGAGGGTCCGGCTACACCTTC | CAWPRGSGYTF
TRBJ2-1 | - | - | TRBV7-9 | TGTGCCAGCAGCCAAGGGGACTACAATGAGCAGTTCTTC | CASSQGDYNEQFF
TRBJ2-3 | few | - | TRBV5-1 | TGCGCCAGCAGCCCGTGGACAGGACTACCAGAGACAGATACGCAGTATTTT | CASSPWTGLPETDTQYF
TRBJ1-1 | - | - | TRBV30 | TGTGCCTGGACGGGACTGAACACTGAAGCTTTCTTT | CAWTGLNTEAFF
TRBJ2-1 | - | TRBD2 | TRBV6-5 | TGTGCCAGCAGTTACTCCGGGACTAGATACAATGAGCAGTTCTTC | CASSYSGTRYNEQFF
TRBJ2-1 | - | - | TRBV29-1 | TGCAGCGCGGGGCAGGGACTTCGATACAATGAGCAGTTCTTC | CSAGQGLRYNEQFF
TRBJ2-7 | - | - | TRBV5-1 | TGCGCCAGCAGCTTCGGGACGGCTGACTACGAGCAGTACTTC | CASSFGTADYEQYF
TRBJ1-1 | - | - | TRBV29-1 | TGCAGCGTGGATCAGGGGACTGAAGCTTTCTTT | CSVDQGTEAFF
TRBJ1-2 | - | TRBD1 | TRBV5-1 | TGCGCCAGCAGCAAAGGGACAGGGGGCATCGATGGCTACACCTTC | CASSKGTGGIDGYTF
TRBJ2-7 | - | - | TRBV7-9 | TGTGCCAGCAGCTTCTATAAACTTCTTCGCTATGACGAGCAGTACTTC | CASSFYKLLRYDEQYF
TRBJ2-1 | - | TRBD2 | TRBV19 | TGTGCCAGTAGCCGACTAGCGGGGGCCTACAATGAGCAGTTCTTC | CASSRLAGAYNEQFF
TRBJ2-7 | - | TRBD1 | TRBV5-1 | TGCGCCAGCAGCCCCGGGGGACAGGGGGACTCCTACGAGCAGTACTTC | CASSPGGQGDSYEQYF
TRBJ2-2 | - | TRBD2 | TRBV30 | TGTGCCTGGGGCCCGGGACTAGCGGGAGGTACTGGGGAGCTGTTTTTT | CAWGPGLAGGTGELFF
TRBJ2-7 | - | - | TRBV13 | TGTGCCAGCAGCTTAGGCCTGACCTACGAGCAGTACTTC | CASSLGLTYEQYF
TRBJ2-1 | - | TRBD2 | TRBV10-3 | TGTGCCATCAGTGCCACCCTAGCGGGAGCGGGCAATGAGCAGTTCTTC | CAISATLAGAGNEQFF
TRBJ2-2 | - | TRBD1 | TRBV29-1 | TGCAGCGCATTGGACAGGGGGGAGCTGTTTTTT | CSALDRGELFF
TRBJ2-4 | - | - | TRBV11-1 | TGTGCCAGAGCCATCCGGCAGACTCGGCCACTAGCCAAAAACATTCAGTACTTC | CARAIRQTRPLAKNIQYF
TRBJ2-3 | - | TRBD1 | TRBV18 | TGTGCCAGCTCACTGCGGACAGGGATCACAGATACGCAGTATTTT | CASSLRTGITDTQYF
TRBJ2-7 | - | TRBD1 | TRBV29-1 | TGCAGCGTATGCGGGACAGGGAAAAACGAGCAGTACTTC | CSVCGTGKNEQYF
TRBJ2-7 | - | - | TRBV5-1 | TGCGCCAGCAGCTTGGAGGTGGCCCGGGTGTACTACGAGCAGTACTTC | CASSLEVARVYYEQYF
TRBJ2-2 | - | TRBD2 | TRBV7-8 | TGTGCCAGCAGCTTAGGCCCCGCGGGGGATCTAAGTTCTGGGGAGCTGTTTTTT | CASSLGPAGDLSSGELFF